The 29 T cell receptor beta chains presented below share a single source sample, sequenced in a study of blood T cell repertoires in COVID-19. Assay: immunoSEQ multiplex PCR; the TCRdb copy retains only in-frame clones and omits some. The table lists about 380,000 clones, 90% of them singletons. Sample: peripheral blood. The receptors stem from a man aged 18 to 35 with active or convalescent COVID-19.

This clone appeared a single time. The rearrangement uses TRBV4-2 and TRBJ2-1, with 9 bases matching TRBD2. Trimming cost V 0 bases and J 7 bases; bases outside gene matches: 4. Germline CDR1 and CDR2: LGHNA and YNFKEQ. The CDR3 length is 15 residues. The CDR3 sequence is CASSQDRTSENEQFF. The DNA for the CDR3 is TGTGCCAGCAGCCAAGACCGGACTAGCGAGAATGAGCAGTTCTTC.

This chain uses TRBV9 with TRBJ2-7; TRBD1 matches at 9 bases. V lost 7 bases to trimming and J lost 7 bases; unmatched junction nucleotides: 9. CDR1 SGDLS and CDR2 YYNGEE come from the germline V gene. This CDR3 is 13 amino acids long. The CDR3 spells CASSGQGSLEQYF. As DNA, the CDR3 is TGTGCCAGCTCGGGACAGGGTTCCCTGGAGCAGTACTTC.

V and J are TRBV3-1 (or the pseudogene TRBV3-2) and TRBJ2-3; D may be TRBD2 (6 bases). Trimming cost V 7 bases and J 1 base, with 15 bases left between them. The germline V gene has CDR1 LGHDT and CDR2 YNNKEL (reference sequence). The CDR3 spans 15 residues. CDR3 sequence reads: CASTTVLAGTDTQYF. CDR3 DNA: TGTGCCAGCACCACTGTATTAGCGGGCACAGATACGCAGTATTTT.

V gene TRBV7-2 combines with J gene TRBJ2-7; D is perhaps TRBD1 (6 bases). The CDR3 totals 14 residues. Germline V gives CDR1 SGHTA, CDR2 FQGNSA. The V end lost 5 bases, the J end lost 6 bases, and 17 bases lay between the germline ends. The CDR3 DNA is TGTGCCAGCAGCGTAACCGGGACACCTGCCGAGCAGTACTTC. Protein sequence: CASSVTGTPAEQYF.

The chain combines TRBV28 with TRBJ2-7; TRBD1 agrees at 7 bases. The germline V gene has CDR1 MDHEN and CDR2 SYDVKM. CDR3 size: 14 residues. V was pared by 4 bases and J by 7 bases, with 10 bases of the junction left unmatched. The CDR3 DNA reads TGTGCCAGCAGTTCCCGGGACAGAACCGGGGAGCAGTACTTC. This translates into CASSSRDRTGEQYF.

V and J are TRBV7-2 and TRBJ2-7; D possibly corresponds to TRBD1 (6 bases). V was clipped by 1 base and J by 6 bases, with 13 bases between them. There are 14 residues in the CDR3. Germline V gives CDR1 SGHTA, CDR2 FQGNSA. The CDR3 reads CASSLDRVAAEQYF. CDR3 coding DNA: TGTGCCAGCAGCTTAGACAGGGTAGCCGCCGAGCAGTACTTC.

The chain is built from TRBV5-1 and TRBJ1-6, with 9 nucleotides matching TRBD1. CDR1 is SGHRS and CDR2 is YFSETQ in the germline V gene. The CDR3 is 17 amino acids. J gave up 9 bases and V 4 bases, and 14 bases lay outside the gene matches. The CDR3 nucleotides read TGCGCCAGCAGCGTCTTCCGGGACAGGGAGATGAGTTCACCCCTCCACTTT. Translating it yields CASSVFRDREMSSPLHF.

The rearrangement links TRBV4-1 to TRBJ1-4, with D uncertain. The germline gives CDR1 MGHRA, CDR2 YSYEKL. The CDR3 has 14 amino acids. Trimming cost V 5 bases and J 0 bases, with 7 bases left between them. In DNA form, the CDR3 reads TGCGCCAGCAGCTTGGCTTCAACTAATGAAAAACTGTTTTTT. This gives the protein CASSLASTNEKLFF.

This sequence joins TRBV7-2 and TRBJ2-1; D gene ambiguous. Germline V gene data show CDR1 as SGHTA and CDR2 as FQGNSA. V lost 3 bases to trimming and J lost 4 bases, with 7 bases between them. There are 13 residues in the CDR3. The CDR3 spells CASSFTPYNEQFF. CDR3 DNA: TGTGCCAGCAGCTTCACACCTTACAATGAGCAGTTCTTC. Full variable domain (rest looked up from reference TRBV7-2 and TRBJ2-1): GAGVSQSPSNKVTEKGKDVELRCDPISGHTALYWYRQSLGQGLEFLIYFQGNSAPDKSGLPSDRFSAERTGGSVSTLTIQRTQQEDSAVYLCASSFTPYNEQFFGPGTRLTVL.

The CDR3 nucleotides read TGTGCCAGCAGCTTAGTAGGGAGCATTGGAGAAAAACTGTTTTTT. Amino acid sequence: CASSLVGSIGEKLFF. The chain uses TRBV7-2 and TRBJ1-4; D is uncertain. Trimming removed 1 base from V and 8 bases from J, with 14 bases in between. Germline CDR1 reads SGHTA; CDR2 reads FQGNSA. The CDR3 totals 15 residues.

The chain carries TRBV6-4 and TRBJ1-2; D not resolved. This CDR3 has 12 residues. Per the germline V gene, CDR1 is MRHNA and CDR2 is SNTAGT. Trimming stripped 2 bases from V and 3 bases from J, with 4 bases between. CDR3 sequence (DNA): TGTGCCAGCAGTGACCCGTACTATGGCTACACCTTC. Protein: CASSDPYYGYTF.

The gene calls are TRBV24-1 and TRBJ1-5, with 7 nucleotides matching TRBD1. This CDR3 region has 14 residues. The junction had 11 bases not matched to a gene; V was cut back by 6 bases and J by 10 bases. Germline V gene data show CDR1 as KGHDR and CDR2 as SFDVKD. The CDR3 reads CATSSWDSKVPQHF. The CDR3 DNA is TGTGCCACCAGTTCCTGGGACAGCAAGGTCCCCCAGCATTTT.

The rearrangement links TRBV9 to TRBJ2-1; weak D call: TRBD1 (6 bases). V lost 1 base and J 0 bases, leaving 11 bases between the germline ends. This CDR3 spans 16 amino acids. Germline lookup yields CDR1 SGDLS and CDR2 YYNGEE. CDR3 bases: TGTGCCAGCAGCGTATTGCCGGACAGCTCCTACAATGAGCAGTTCTTC. This codes for CASSVLPDSSYNEQFF.

This rearrangement joins TRBV15 to TRBJ1-3, with 7 bases identical to TRBD1. V dropped 3 bases and J dropped 0; count of bases not matched to a gene: 11. The CDR3 covers 18 residues. Germline CDR1 reads LNHNV; CDR2 reads YYDKDF (reference sequence). DNA of the CDR3: TGTGCCACCAGCAGCTTTCGGGACAGAGTTTTCTCTGGAAACACCATATATTTT. Its translation is CATSSFRDRVFSGNTIYF.

This chain links TRBV2 with TRBJ2-2, with TRBD1 identical over 7 bases. The CDR3 loop spans 15 amino acids. CDR1 is SNHLY, CDR2 FYNNEI, per germline. V was clipped by 8 bases and J by 2 bases; unmatched bases: 8. CDR3 DNA: TGTGCCAGCGGAGGAAGGGGGCTTAACACCGGGGAGCTGTTTTTT. Protein sequence: CASGGRGLNTGELFF.

The rearrangement links TRBV18 to TRBJ1-3, with D maybe TRBD1 (5 bases). This CDR3 region has 18 residues. Trimming took off 2 bases at V and 4 bases at J, with 21 bases between the two ends. The germline CDR1 and CDR2 sequences are KGHSH and LQKENI. For the CDR3, the DNA is TGTGCCAGCTCACCATCGATCCTTGGCCAGGGAAAGGGAAACACCATATATTTT. Amino acids: CASSPSILGQGKGNTIYF.

V is TRBV6-2 or TRBV6-3 and J is TRBJ2-7; D gene uncertain. Germline CDR1 reads MNHEY; CDR2 reads SVGEGT. There are 15 residues in the CDR3. V lost 2 bases and J lost 3, with 14 bases in between. The CDR3, as DNA: TGTGCCAGCAGTTACCTGCAGTTTGGAGACTACGAGCAGTACTTC. Translating it yields CASSYLQFGDYEQYF.

CDR3 region: CASSLRTRGFHEQYF. CDR3 coding DNA: TGTGCCAGCAGTCTTCGGACTAGAGGGTTCCACGAGCAGTACTTC. The chain carries TRBV27 and TRBJ2-7; 7 bases map to TRBD2. Losses at the gene ends were 5 bases for V and 5 bases for J; bases not matched to a gene: 12. This CDR3 spans 15 amino acids. Germline-derived CDR1 and CDR2 are MNHEY and SMNVEV (reference sequence).

This clone was seen just once. J is TRBJ1-5 and V is TRBV7-8, with TRBD1 as a possible D gene (5 bases). The CDR3 contains 16 residues. Per germline, CDR1 SGHVS and CDR2 FQNEAQ. Trimming shortened V by 5 bases and J by 6 bases, and 20 bases separated the two germline ends. The CDR3 loop is CASSQNTGGLSQPQHF. The CDR3 DNA follows: TGTGCCAGCAGCCAAAATACTGGGGGACTGAGTCAGCCCCAGCATTTT.

This clone was detected only once. V is TRBV2 and J is TRBJ2-1; TRBD1 matches 9 bases. The CDR3 totals 13 residues. J was trimmed by 5 bases and V by 8 bases; bases with no gene match: 4. Per the germline V gene, CDR1 is SNHLY and CDR2 is FYNNEI. The DNA for the CDR3 is TGTGCCAGCGGGGGACAGGGCAACAATGAGCAGTTCTTC. Protein product: CASGGQGNNEQFF.

V usage is TRBV27 and J usage is TRBJ1-2; D not resolved. The CDR3 runs to 14 residues. Trimming removed 3 bases at V and 5 bases at J, with 13 bases between. Germline V gives CDR1 MNHEY, CDR2 SMNVEV (reference sequence). CDR3 loop: CASSLRQKVYGYTF. CDR3 coding DNA: TGTGCCAGCAGTTTGCGGCAGAAAGTGTATGGCTACACCTTC.

CDR3 region: CASSPRASGSYEQYF. The CDR3 DNA reads as TGTGCCAGTAGTCCCCGGGCTAGCGGCTCCTACGAGCAGTACTTC. The chain is built from TRBV19 and TRBJ2-7, with 7 positions matching TRBD2. With V trimmed by 5 bases and J by 0 bases, 7 bases remained unmatched. Germline CDR1 reads LNHDA; CDR2 reads SQIVND (reference sequence). The CDR3 contains 15 residues.

This chain's CDR3 is CSVEALAGKSTDTQYF. The CDR3 DNA reads TGCAGCGTTGAAGCACTAGCGGGAAAAAGCACAGATACGCAGTATTTT. The chain links TRBV29-1 to TRBJ2-3; TRBD2 agrees at 10 bases. The ends lost 1 base at V and 0 bases at J; junction bases unmatched: 4. The CDR3 is made up of 16 amino acids. Germline values: CDR1 SQVTM, CDR2 ANQGSEA.

This chain joins TRBV4-1 and TRBJ2-1; TRBD2 agrees at 13 bases. Germline values: CDR1 MGHRA, CDR2 YSYEKL. V shed 4 bases and J 5 bases; nucleotides not matched to a gene: 5. CDR3 length: 16 amino acids. Here the CDR3 reads CASSLGLAGINNEQFF. Here the CDR3 DNA reads TGCGCCAGCAGCCTGGGACTAGCGGGGATAAACAATGAGCAGTTCTTC.

The chain employs TRBV7-2 and TRBJ1-5; TRBD1 is a possible D gene (6 bases). V gave up 5 bases and J gave up 7 bases, with 12 bases separating them. CDR1 and CDR2 (germline): SGHTA, FQGNSA. The CDR3 has 13 amino acids. CDR3 amino acids: CASSTDRNQPQHF. The CDR3 coding sequence is TGTGCCAGCAGCACAGACAGGAACCAGCCCCAGCATTTT.

In this sample, this clone turned up many times. The CDR3 here is CASSQFGQGASGELFF. Here the CDR3 DNA reads TGTGCCAGCAGCCAATTTGGGCAGGGGGCCTCCGGGGAGCTGTTTTTT. V and J are TRBV3-1 (or the pseudogene TRBV3-2) and TRBJ2-2, with TRBD1 identical over 8 bases. This CDR3 comprises 16 residues. J lost 6 bases, V lost 2 bases, and 8 bases had no gene match. Germline CDR1 LGHDT, CDR2 YNNKEL (reference sequence).

This chain uses TRBV7-2 with TRBJ2-7, with 12 positions matching TRBD2. CDR3 size: 15 residues. Germline V gives CDR1 SGHTA, CDR2 FQGNSA. V was clipped by 5 bases and J by 3 bases; unmatched bases: 5. This CDR3 is CASSGWTSGDYEQYF. CDR3 bases: TGTGCCAGCAGCGGTTGGACTAGCGGGGACTACGAGCAGTACTTC.

The V and J genes are TRBV27 and TRBJ2-2; 8 bases fit TRBD1. The V segment lost 6 bases and the J segment 6 bases; nucleotides outside the gene matches: 3. The CDR3 totals 13 residues. Germline-derived CDR1 and CDR2 are MNHEY and SMNVEV (reference sequence). CDR3 amino acids: CASRPTGAGELFF. The DNA for the CDR3 is TGTGCCAGCAGACCGACAGGGGCCGGGGAGCTGTTTTTT.

This chain links TRBV9 with TRBJ1-6; weak D call: TRBD1 (5 bases). The germline CDR1 and CDR2 sequences are SGDLS and YYNGEE. CDR3 length: 14 residues. V was clipped by 4 bases and J by 7 bases, with 12 bases between them. CDR3 sequence (DNA): TGTGCCAGCAGCTTGACGACAGACAATTCACCCCTCCACTTT. It encodes CASSLTTDNSPLHF.